This T cell receptor beta chain is from a study of STAT5B mutations in CD4+ large granular lymphocyte leukemia. General study points: CD4-sorted patient repertoires seemed more clonal than healthy CD4+ repertoires. Roughly 27% of private leukemic clonotypes occurred rarely in other patients' non-leukemic repertoires.

Notes on this clone: Its matching antigen is unknown.

Some clones are missing from TCRdb's copy, which holds only in-frame ones; the method was immunoSEQ multiplex PCR. This sample carries around 30,000 clones, over 80% of them seen once, and the ten largest clones take around 4.4%. The CDR3 sequence is 11 residues long. CDR1 is KGHSH, CDR2 LQKENI, per germline. Trimming pared 2 bases from V and 12 bases from J, leaving 8 bases between. This chain joins TRBV18 and TRBJ2-1; D is uncertain. The receptor's source is a human donor in good health. Sequenced sample: CD4+ T cells from blood buffy coats. CDR3 in DNA: TGTGCCAGCTCACCAGAGTCGGGGCAGTTCTTC. Its protein is CASSPESGQFF.